This T cell receptor beta chain derives from a study of shared clonotypes between healthy human individuals. Trimming took 0 bases from V and 9 from J; bases not matched to a gene: 6. The CDR3 is 13 amino acids. Germline V gene data show CDR1 as SGHRS and CDR2 as YFSETQ. Division of CD4+ cells produced a CD45RA+ naive subset and a CD45RA-negative memory subset. Produced via immunoSEQ multiplex PCR; TCRdb's table is partial and in-frame only. The sample has roughly 1,100,000 clones, about 80% seen once. As regards this clone: Other DNA sequences in this specimen translate into the identical CDR3.

Sequences were obtained from memory CD4+ T cells sorted from blood. As for subset: CD45RA-negative fraction. The TCR sequence derives from a man in his late teens or twenties in good health. The chain employs TRBV5-1 and TRBJ2-7, with TRBD1 identical over 7 bases. The DNA for the CDR3 is TGCGCCAGCAGCTTGGTTGGGGCAGGGGGGCAGTACTTC. Translating it yields CASSLVGAGGQYF.